These T cell receptor beta chains were read from a single sample in a study of T cell changes during pregnancy in multiple sclerosis. Clones were read by immunoSEQ multiplex PCR, and TCRdb kept only the in-frame ones, dropping some. The sample has 26,000 or so clones, approximately 91% seen once. This sample comprised CD8+ T cells from peripheral blood mononuclear cells, obtained in the second trimester of pregnancy. These receptors came from a female donor with multiple sclerosis, enrolled in a pregnancy study. The CDR3 runs from the conserved cysteine through the conserved F or W. The order of the fields is clone size, V gene, D gene, J gene, CDR3 DNA, CDR3 protein. D genes are given only for firm matches. Part of the rows lack a size; the others show once, few, many or a class for expanded clones.

few	TRBV19	.	TRBJ1-1	TGTGCCAGTAGTGCCGCGATTGTTGGGGCCACTGAAGCTTTCTTT	CASSAAIVGATEAFF
.	TRBV6-6	.	TRBJ2-7	TGTGCCAGCAGTTACTCGAGCGCCCCCTACGAGCAGTACTTC	CASSYSSAPYEQYF
.	TRBV6-4	.	TRBJ2-2	TGTGCCAGCAGTGATACCCCTGAGGGGGAGCTGTTTTTT	CASSDTPEGELFF
.	TRBV11-3	TRBD1	TRBJ1-1	TGTGCCAGCAGCTCGGGCCAGGGGGCGCCTGAGGCTTTCTTT	CASSSGQGAPEAFF
once	TRBV7-9	TRBD1	TRBJ1-2	TGTGCCAGCAGCTTATTAGGGGGCAATGGCTACACCTTC	CASSLLGGNGYTF
.	TRBV9	.	TRBJ1-6	TGTGCCAGCAGCGTCGGGAGCTCCTATAATTCACCCCTCCACTTT	CASSVGSSYNSPLHF
.	TRBV30	.	TRBJ1-1	TGTGCCTGGCAAGATCAGATGAACACTGAAGCTTTCTTT	CAWQDQMNTEAFF
.	TRBV30	.	TRBJ1-3	TGTGCCTGGAGTCCCGGGGGGGGGTCGCCCATATATTTT	CAWSPGGGSPIYF
.	TRBV5-6	.	TRBJ2-7	TGTGCCAGCAGCTTGATGGTCTGGACAGCGTTCGTTTACGAGCAGTACTTC	CASSLMVWTAFVYEQYF
.	TRBV14	TRBD2	TRBJ2-1	TGTGCCAGCAGCCCACGGGGGGAACTCTACAATGAGCAGTTCTTC	CASSPRGELYNEQFF
.	TRBV19	.	TRBJ1-2	TGTGCCAGTAGTATAGATAGCGGGGGCTATGGCTACACCTTC	CASSIDSGGYGYTF
.	TRBV27	TRBD1	TRBJ2-1	TGTGCCAGCAGTCCTCTCTCCAGGGGGAGCTCCTACAATGAGCAGTTCTTC	CASSPLSRGSSYNEQFF
.	TRBV5-4	.	TRBJ1-1	TGTGCCAGCAGCTTGGGGCCACAAGGGGGCACTGAAGCTTTCTTT	CASSLGPQGGTEAFF
.	TRBV6-4	.	TRBJ2-2	TGTGCCAGCAGTGCGTCGGGGACCGGGGAGCTGTTTTTT	CASSASGTGELFF
.	TRBV28	TRBD1	TRBJ2-7	TGTGCCAGCAGTCCGACAGGGAGCTCCTACGAGCAGTACTTC	CASSPTGSSYEQYF
.	TRBV1	.	TRBJ2-3	TGCACCAGCAGCCAAGATAGGGTAGAACTAGCGGGGGTCACCGCGAGAGATACGCAGTATTTT	CTSSQDRVELAGVTARDTQYF
.	TRBV10-2	.	TRBJ1-5	TGCGCCAGCAGTGCAGCAGGGGTAGTTCAGCCCCAGCATTTT	CASSAAGVVQPQHF
.	TRBV9	.	TRBJ1-1	TGTGCCAGCGAAGAAGGTACGGGTACTGAAGCTTTCTTT	CASEEGTGTEAFF
once	TRBV11-2	.	TRBJ1-2	TGTGCCAGCAGCCTAAGTGGCGGAAACTATGGCTACACCTTC	CASSLSGGNYGYTF
.	TRBV11-2	.	TRBJ1-1	TGTGCCAGCAGTTCCTGGACAGACCCCTTAAGGGTGGGTGAAGCTTTCTTT	CASSSWTDPLRVGEAFF
.	TRBV6-4	TRBD2	TRBJ2-3	TGTGCCAGCAGTGAGGGAGGGACCCCGGGGGATACGCAGTATTTT	CASSEGGTPGDTQYF
.	TRBV13	.	TRBJ1-6	TGTGCCAGCAGCTTCTCGACTCAGGGGCTGTGGAATTCACCCCTCCACTTT	CASSFSTQGLWNSPLHF
.	TRBV4-3	TRBD1	TRBJ2-1	TGCGCCAGCAGCCCCGTCTCGGACAGGGGGCAGGCGAATGAGCAGTTCTTC	CASSPVSDRGQANEQFF
.	TRBV4-3	.	TRBJ2-1	TGCGCCAGCAGCCAAGCGGCCAGGGGAAATGAGCAGTTCTTC	CASSQAARGNEQFF
.	TRBV9	TRBD1	TRBJ2-1	TGTGCCAGCAGCGTATCTCTGGGACAGCTCAATGAGCAGTTCTTC	CASSVSLGQLNEQFF
.	TRBV4-3	TRBD1	TRBJ1-1	TGCGCCAGCAGCCAGACGACAGGGGGCTGGACTGAAGCTTTCTTT	CASSQTTGGWTEAFF
.	TRBV2	TRBD2	TRBJ2-1	TGTGCCAGCGCCGGGGGACTAGCGGGGTCTAATGAGCAGTTCTTC	CASAGGLAGSNEQFF
.	TRBV28	.	TRBJ2-6	TGTGCCAGCAGTTTTGGTGTGGCCTCTGGGGCCAACGTCCTGACTTTC	CASSFGVASGANVLTF
.	TRBV30	TRBD2	TRBJ2-5	TGTGCCTGGAGCATACTAGCGGGGGGTAGATTTCCCCCCCCCGAGACCCAGTACTTC	CAWSILAGGRFPPPETQYF